This T cell receptor beta chain is drawn from a study of regulatory T cells in long-lasting Graves disease. iRepertoire HTBI primers and Arm-PCR of CDR3 regions built TCR beta libraries. TCRdb passed the multiplex PCR reads through MiXCR, listing each CDR3 protein once. The sample has around 250,000 distinct CDR3 sequences, approximately 18% seen once. At least ten counts were recorded for this clonotype. Its specificity is unknown. V lost 4 bases, J lost 4 bases, and 2 bases stayed unmatched. The CDR3 consists of 13 residues. Germline CDR1 KGHDR, CDR2 SFDVKD. Time point here: newly diagnosed GD, antithyroid drugs for less than 3 months. The TCR library used RNA extracted from PBMCs. Study results and limitations: TRBV28 was favored in persistent disease, as were TRBJ1-2 and TRBJ2-5.

Another study also made use of these data, one on T cells in Graves' hyperthyroidism and ophthalmopathy.

The genes are TRBV24-1 and TRBJ2-5, with TRBD1 identical over 7 bases. This TCR derives from a woman in her thirties with Graves disease. The source material was peripheral blood mononuclear cells (PBMCs), sampled at new diagnosis, from a patient treated with antithyroid drugs. The CDR3 is CATSDRDRETQYF. CDR3 nucleotides: TGTGCCACCAGTGACCGGGACAGAGAGACCCAGTACTTC.